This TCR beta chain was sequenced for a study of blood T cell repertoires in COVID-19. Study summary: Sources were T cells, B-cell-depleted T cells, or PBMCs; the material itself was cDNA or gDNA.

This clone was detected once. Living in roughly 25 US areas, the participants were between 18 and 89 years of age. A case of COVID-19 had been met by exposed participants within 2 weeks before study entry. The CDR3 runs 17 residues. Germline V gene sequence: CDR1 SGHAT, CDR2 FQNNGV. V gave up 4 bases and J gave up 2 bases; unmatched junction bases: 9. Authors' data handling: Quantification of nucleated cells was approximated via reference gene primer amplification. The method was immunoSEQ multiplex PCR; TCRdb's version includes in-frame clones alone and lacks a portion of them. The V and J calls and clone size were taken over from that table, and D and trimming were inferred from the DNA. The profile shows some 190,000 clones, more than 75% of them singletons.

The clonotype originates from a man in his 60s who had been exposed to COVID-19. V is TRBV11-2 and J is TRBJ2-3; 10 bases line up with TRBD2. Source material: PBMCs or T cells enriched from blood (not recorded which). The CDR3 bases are TGTGCCAGCAGCTCGGAAGAACTAGCGGGGCCCACAGATACGCAGTATTTT. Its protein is CASSSEELAGPTDTQYF.